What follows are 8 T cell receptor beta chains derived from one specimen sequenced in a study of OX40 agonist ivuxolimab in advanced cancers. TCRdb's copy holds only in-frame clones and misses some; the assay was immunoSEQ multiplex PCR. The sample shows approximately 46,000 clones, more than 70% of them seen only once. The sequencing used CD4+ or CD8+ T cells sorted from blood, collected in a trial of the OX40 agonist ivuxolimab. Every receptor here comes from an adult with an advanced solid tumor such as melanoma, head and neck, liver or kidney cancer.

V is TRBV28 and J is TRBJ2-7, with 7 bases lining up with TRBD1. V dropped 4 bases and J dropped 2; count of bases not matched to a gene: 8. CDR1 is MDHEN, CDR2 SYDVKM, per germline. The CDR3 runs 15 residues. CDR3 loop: CASSSPAGTAYEQYF. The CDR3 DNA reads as TGTGCCAGCAGTTCCCCCGCCGGGACAGCCTACGAGCAGTACTTC.

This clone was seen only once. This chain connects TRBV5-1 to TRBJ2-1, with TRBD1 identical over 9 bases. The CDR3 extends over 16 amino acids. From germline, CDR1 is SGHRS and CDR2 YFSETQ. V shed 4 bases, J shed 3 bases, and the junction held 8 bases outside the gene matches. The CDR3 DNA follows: TGCGCCAGCAGCCTTCTACCGGGACAGGGCTACAATGAGCAGTTCTTC. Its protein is CASSLLPGQGYNEQFF.

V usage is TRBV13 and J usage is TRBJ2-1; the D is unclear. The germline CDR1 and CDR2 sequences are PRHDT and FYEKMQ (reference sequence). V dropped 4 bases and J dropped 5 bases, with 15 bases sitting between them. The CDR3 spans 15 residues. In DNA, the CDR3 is TGTGCCAGCAGCTACTGGACCACTCCCGACAATGAGCAGTTCTTC. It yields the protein CASSYWTTPDNEQFF.

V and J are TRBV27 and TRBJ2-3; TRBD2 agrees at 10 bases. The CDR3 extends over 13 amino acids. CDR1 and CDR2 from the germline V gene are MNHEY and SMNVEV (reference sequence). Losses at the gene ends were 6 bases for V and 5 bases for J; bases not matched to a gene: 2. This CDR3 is CASRASGGDTQYF. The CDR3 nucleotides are TGTGCCAGCAGGGCTAGCGGGGGAGATACGCAGTATTTT.

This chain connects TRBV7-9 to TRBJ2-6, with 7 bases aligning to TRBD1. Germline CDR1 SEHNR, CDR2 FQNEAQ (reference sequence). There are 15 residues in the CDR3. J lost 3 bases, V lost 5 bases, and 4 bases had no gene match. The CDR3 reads CASSLTGYGANVLTF. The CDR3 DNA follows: TGTGCCAGCAGCCTGACAGGGTATGGGGCCAACGTCCTGACTTTC.

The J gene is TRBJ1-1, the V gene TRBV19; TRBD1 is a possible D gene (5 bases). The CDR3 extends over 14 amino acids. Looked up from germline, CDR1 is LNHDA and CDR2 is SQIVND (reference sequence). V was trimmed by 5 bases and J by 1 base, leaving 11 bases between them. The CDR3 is CASSLTGTNTEAFF. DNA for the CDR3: TGTGCCAGTAGTCTCACCGGGACGAACACTGAAGCTTTCTTT.

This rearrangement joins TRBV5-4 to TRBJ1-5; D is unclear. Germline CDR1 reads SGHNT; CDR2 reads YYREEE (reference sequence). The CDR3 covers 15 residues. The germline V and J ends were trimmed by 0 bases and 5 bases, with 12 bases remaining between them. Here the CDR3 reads CASSLGGPGDQPQHF. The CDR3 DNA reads TGTGCCAGCAGCTTGGGAGGGCCTGGTGATCAGCCCCAGCATTTT.

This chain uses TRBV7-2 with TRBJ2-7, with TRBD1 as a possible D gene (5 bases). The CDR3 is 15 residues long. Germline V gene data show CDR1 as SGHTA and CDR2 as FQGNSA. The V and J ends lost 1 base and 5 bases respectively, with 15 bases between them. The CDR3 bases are TGTGCCAGCAGCTTAGGGGCAGGGATAGTAGACGAGCAGTACTTC. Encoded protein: CASSLGAGIVDEQYF.